This T cell receptor beta chain emerged from a study of identical twins. Germline values: CDR1 LNHNV, CDR2 YYDKDF (reference sequence). There are 13 residues in the CDR3. V was cut by 0 bases and J by 6 bases, with 9 bases left in between. TCRdb re-called the 5' RACE reads through MiXCR, storing one row per CDR3 protein. This table holds roughly 480,000 distinct CDR3 sequences, roughly a quarter found once. These same records also appear under a second study, on T cells expressing NK-cell markers.

Sequencing was performed on CD4+ T cells sorted from blood. This TCR was recovered from a woman younger than 35 in good health. The V and J genes are TRBV15 and TRBJ2-7; the D is unclear. CDR3 nucleotides: TGTGCCACCAGCAGAGAAATACAGCCCGAGCAGTACTTC. The encoded protein is CATSREIQPEQYF.